The 5 T cell receptor beta chains given below trace back to one sample, sequenced in a study of cytomegalovirus exposure and HLA in healthy donors. PCR involved 60 Vbeta and 13 Jbeta primers. Produced via immunoSEQ multiplex PCR; TCRdb's table is partial and in-frame only. The table lists 70,000 to 95,000 clones, around 81% of them singletons. Sequencing was carried out using PBMCs. The receptors shown here come from a male donor in good health and CMV-seronegative.

The genes are TRBV7-9 and TRBJ2-1; 9 bases agree with TRBD2. CDR1 and CDR2 from the germline V gene are SEHNR and FQNEAQ (reference sequence). The CDR3 spans 17 residues. V was clipped by 4 bases and J by 1 base; unmatched bases: 8. This CDR3 reads CASSSLIAGASYNEQFF. CDR3 sequence (DNA): TGTGCCAGCAGCTCATTAATAGCGGGAGCATCCTACAATGAGCAGTTCTTC.

This chain uses TRBV19 with TRBJ1-4; D is uncertain. The CDR3 totals 14 residues. Trimming removed 6 bases at V and 5 bases at J, with 13 bases between. Germline loops: CDR1 LNHDA, CDR2 SQIVND (reference sequence). CDR3 amino acids: CASRSIGENEKLFF. The CDR3 nucleotides read TGTGCCAGTAGGTCGATCGGGGAGAATGAAAAACTGTTTTTT.

The V and J genes are TRBV7-9 and TRBJ2-3, with D possibly matching TRBD2 (5 bases). Germline V CDR1 and CDR2: SEHNR, FQNEAQ (reference sequence). There are 16 residues in the CDR3. V gave up 0 bases and J gave up 2 bases, with 12 bases separating them. The CDR3 DNA reads TGTGCCAGCAGCTTAGCGTTCCTCGGACTCACAGATACGCAGTATTTT. Protein: CASSLAFLGLTDTQYF.

This chain uses TRBV25-1 with TRBJ1-5, with 7 bases fitting TRBD1. Germline lookup yields CDR1 MGHDK and CDR2 SYGVNS. V was clipped by 3 bases and J by 7 bases; unmatched bases: 6. The CDR3 loop spans 14 amino acids. For the CDR3, the DNA is TGTGCCAGCAGTGAGACAGGGTTCGGGCAGCCCCAGCATTTT. Translated, it gives CASSETGFGQPQHF.

The chain uses TRBV30 and TRBJ1-3, with 8 bases aligning to TRBD1. The CDR3 contains 14 residues. After removal of 3 bases from V and 4 bases from J, the junction contained 5 bases not matched to a gene. Germline loops: CDR1 GTSNPN, CDR2 SVGIG (reference sequence). CDR3: CAWRPGQGGNTIYF. The CDR3 DNA reads TGTGCCTGGAGACCCGGACAGGGAGGAAACACCATATATTTT.